This T cell receptor (beta chain) emerged from a study of blood T cells in healthy people across ages. The V gene end was trimmed by 5 bases and the J gene end by 8 bases; junction bases not matched to a gene: 8. The germline V gene encodes CDR1 LGHDT and CDR2 YNNKEL (reference sequence). The CDR3 extends over 14 amino acids. This clonotype was picked up a small number of times. Its antigen is undetermined. It was with a sample-barcoded 5' primer and a J-beta primer mix that a second PCR of roughly 6 to 11 cycles was run. TCRdb ran MiXCR on the 5' RACE reads and lists one entry per CDR3 protein. The sample lists just under 750,000 distinct CDR3 sequences, 22% occurring once. The study's findings and limits: Lack of knowledge of donor CMV status possibly confounded expanded clonotype changes.

Every donor gave 9.5 to 10 milliliters of peripheral blood. This chain uses TRBV3-1 with TRBJ1-2; 10 bases agree with TRBD1. Sequences were obtained from blood. The TCR was taken from a man aged 65-85 years in good health. CDR3 sequence (DNA): TGTGCCAGCAGCTATTCCGGGACAGGGGTGGGCTACACCTTC. Protein sequence: CASSYSGTGVGYTF.